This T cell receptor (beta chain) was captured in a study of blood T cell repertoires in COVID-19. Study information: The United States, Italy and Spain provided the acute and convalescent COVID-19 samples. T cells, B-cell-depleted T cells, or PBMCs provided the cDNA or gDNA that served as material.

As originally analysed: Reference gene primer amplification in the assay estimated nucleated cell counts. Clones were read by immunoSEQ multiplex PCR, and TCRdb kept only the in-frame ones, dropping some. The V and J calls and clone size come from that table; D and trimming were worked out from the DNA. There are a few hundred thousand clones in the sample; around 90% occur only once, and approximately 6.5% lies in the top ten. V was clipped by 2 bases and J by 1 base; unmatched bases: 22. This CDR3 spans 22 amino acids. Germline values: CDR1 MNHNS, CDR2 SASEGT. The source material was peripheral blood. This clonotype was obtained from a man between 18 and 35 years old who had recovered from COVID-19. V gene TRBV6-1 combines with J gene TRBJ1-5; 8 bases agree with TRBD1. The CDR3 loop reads CASSEYHPNFSAGGESNQPQHF. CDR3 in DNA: TGTGCCAGCAGTGAATACCACCCTAATTTCTCGGCAGGGGGCGAGAGCAATCAGCCCCAGCATTTT.